This entry lists 20 T cell receptor beta chains sequenced from one sample in a study of T cell repertoires in cytomegalovirus infection. TCRdb called the reads again in MiXCR, with one record for every CDR3 protein. The sample has about 310,000 distinct CDR3 sequences, 15% to 20% seen once. Sequencing was done on a sample of PBMCs. Source of these receptors: a human donor in good health (CMV status not recorded). Some clones in this sample may be carry-over from other donors' samples.

This clonotype was seen many times. This chain joins TRBV28 and TRBJ1-4, with TRBD1 identical over 10 bases. The V and J ends lost 4 bases and 8 bases, in that order; junction bases with no gene match: 10. In germline, CDR1 is MDHEN, CDR2 SYDVKM. The CDR3 is made up of 16 amino acids. The CDR3 loop is CASSSYPGQGREKLFF. The CDR3 coding sequence is TGTGCCAGCAGTTCGTACCCGGGACAGGGGAGGGAAAAACTGTTTTTT.

This clonotype came up many times. This chain joins TRBV12-3 or TRBV12-4 and TRBJ1-6, with D unclear. This CDR3 has 14 amino acids. V lost 3 bases to trimming and J lost 7 bases, with 10 bases between them. This CDR3 is CASSFGLRNSPLHF. The CDR3 DNA reads TGTGCCAGCAGTTTTGGTCTCCGGAATTCACCCCTCCACTTT.

The chain carries TRBV19 and TRBJ1-6; D is unresolved. Germline V gene data show CDR1 as LNHDA and CDR2 as SQIVND (reference sequence). V was clipped by 3 bases and J by 7 bases, with 7 bases between them. The CDR3 has 13 residues. In DNA form, the CDR3 reads TGTGCCAGTAGTATTTTCCTCAATTCACCCCTCCACTTT. Translating it yields CASSIFLNSPLHF.

This clonotype has just a few counts. This chain connects TRBV7-9 to TRBJ1-3; D uncertain. Germline V gene lookup returns CDR1 SEHNR and CDR2 FQNEAQ (reference sequence). Trimming removed 1 base from V and 8 bases from J, with 6 bases in between. The CDR3 has 12 amino acids. DNA of the CDR3: TGTGCCAGCAGCTTAGAGCCATACACCATATATTTT. This sequence encodes CASSLEPYTIYF.

V gene TRBV20-1 combines with J gene TRBJ2-3; TRBD1 is a possible D gene (6 bases). CDR3 size: 16 residues. The V gene lost 4 bases and the J gene lost 2 bases, with 19 bases spanning the gap. CDR1 DFQATT and CDR2 SNEGSKA come from the germline V gene (reference sequence). CDR3 sequence: CSAMFRLGAPTDTQYF. The DNA of the CDR3 is TGCAGTGCTATGTTTCGTTTGGGGGCTCCCACAGATACGCAGTATTTT.

There are a few counts of this clonotype. The chain recombines TRBV27 with TRBJ2-4; 9 nucleotides line up with TRBD1. The CDR3 runs to 16 residues. Looked up from germline, CDR1 is MNHEY and CDR2 is SMNVEV (reference sequence). The V and J ends lost 4 bases and 2 bases, in that order; junction bases with no gene match: 6. The CDR3 nucleotides read TGTGCCAGCAGTTACGGACAGGGGTGGCCCAAAAACATTCAGTACTTC. This codes for CASSYGQGWPKNIQYF.

This clonotype has just a few counts. The chain recombines TRBV7-6 with TRBJ1-1, with D hard to call. Germline lookup yields CDR1 SGHVS and CDR2 FNYEAQ. V lost 2 bases and J 11 bases, leaving 12 bases between the germline ends. This CDR3 region has 12 residues. For the CDR3, the DNA is TGTGCCAGCAGCTTAAATAATGGAGTGGCTTTCTTT. Protein: CASSLNNGVAFF.

The rearrangement joins TRBV5-1 to TRBJ2-7, with 7 bases identical to TRBD2. The CDR3 has 16 residues. V dropped 2 bases and J dropped 1; count of bases not matched to a gene: 9. Germline-derived CDR1 and CDR2 are SGHRS and YFSETQ. The CDR3 DNA is TGCGCCAGCAGCTTTGCAGGCAGGGAGGGTTCCTACGAGCAGTACTTC. Residues: CASSFAGREGSYEQYF. Combining the CDR3 with reference TRBV5-1 and TRBJ2-7 gives the whole variable domain KAGVTQTPRYLIKTRGQQVTLSCSPISGHRSVSWYQQTPGQGLQFLFEYFSETQRNKGNFPGRFSGRQFSNSRSEMNVSTLELGDSALYLCASSFAGREGSYEQYFGPGTRLTVT.

This clonotype was found many times. CDR3 coding DNA: TGTGCCAGCAGCTTCGGGGAAAGCTCCTACAATGAGCAGTTCTTC. Amino acids: CASSFGESSYNEQFF. This chain connects TRBV7-9 to TRBJ2-1; D might be TRBD2 (5 bases). Trimming cost V 3 bases and J 0 bases, with 9 bases left between them. Germline V gives CDR1 SEHNR, CDR2 FQNEAQ (reference sequence). The CDR3 is 15 amino acids. Drawing the rest from reference TRBV7-9 and TRBJ2-1, the complete variable domain is DTGVSQNPRHKITKRGQNVTFRCDPISEHNRLYWYRQTLGQGPEFLTYFQNEAQLEKSRLLSDRFSAERPKGSFSTLEIQRTEQGDSAMYLCASSFGESSYNEQFFGPGTRLTVL.

The rearrangement joins TRBV20-1 to TRBJ2-7; possible D gene TRBD1, 6 bases. Trimming pared 3 bases from V and 2 bases from J, leaving 11 bases between. From germline, CDR1 is DFQATT and CDR2 SNEGSKA (reference sequence). CDR3 length: 13 amino acids. The CDR3 DNA sequence: TGCAGTGCTAGTCGGACAGCGACCTACGAGCAGTACTTC. Residues: CSASRTATYEQYF.

This clonotype appeared a few times. The chain employs TRBV10-3 and TRBJ2-7, with 13 bases identical to TRBD2. The germline CDR1 and CDR2 sequences are ENHRY and SYGVKD. The CDR3 contains 16 residues. V trimming: 4 bases; J trimming: 3 bases; junction bases outside the gene matches: 6. CDR3 in DNA: TGTGCCATCAGTGGCGTGGGACTAGCGGGGAACTACGAGCAGTACTTC. Translation gives CAISGVGLAGNYEQYF.

In its sample, this clonotype was seen a few times. CDR3 protein: CASSLLRGTTNYGYTF. The CDR3 DNA is TGTGCCAGTAGTCTCCTTCGGGGGACAACTAACTATGGCTACACCTTC. The J gene is TRBJ1-2, the V gene TRBV19, with a tentative D call TRBD1 (6 bases). Germline V lookup: CDR1 LNHDA, CDR2 SQIVND (reference sequence). The CDR3 covers 16 residues. V shed 5 bases and J shed 0 bases, with 16 bases lying between them. Supplemented by reference TRBV19 and TRBJ1-2, the full variable domain reads DGGITQSPKYLFRKEGQNVTLSCEQNLNHDAMYWYRQDPGQGLRLIYYSQIVNDFQKGDIAEGYSVSREKKESFPLTVTSAQKNPTAFYLCASSLLRGTTNYGYTFGSGTRLTVV.

The V call is TRBV20-1, the J call TRBJ2-5; TRBD1 aligns across 8 bases. CDR1 and CDR2 from the germline V gene are DFQATT and SNEGSKA (reference sequence). CDR3 length: 14 amino acids. V dropped 2 bases and J dropped 10; count of bases not matched to a gene: 12. The CDR3 coding sequence is TGCAGTGCTAGATTGGGACAGGTCCTCGGCGACCAGTACTTC. Translating it yields CSARLGQVLGDQYF.

This clonotype came up many times. The chain uses TRBV7-6 and TRBJ1-1; TRBD1 is a possible D gene (5 bases). The CDR3 totals 13 residues. V was cut by 5 bases and J by 2 bases, with 9 bases left in between. Germline loops: CDR1 SGHVS, CDR2 FNYEAQ. This CDR3 is CASSRGTNTEAFF. DNA for the CDR3: TGTGCCAGCAGCCGGGGCACCAACACTGAAGCTTTCTTT.

This chain connects TRBV12-3 or TRBV12-4 to TRBJ2-7, with D uncertain. The V gene lost 3 bases and the J gene lost 5 bases, with 8 bases spanning the gap. CDR3 size: 12 residues. This chain's CDR3 is CASSFLGHEQYF. The CDR3, as DNA: TGTGCCAGCAGTTTCCTGGGCCACGAGCAGTACTTC.

V gene TRBV4-2 combines with J gene TRBJ2-1, with 8 bases aligning to TRBD2. The CDR3 runs 20 residues. Germline V gene sequence: CDR1 LGHNA, CDR2 YNFKEQ. V was pared by 3 bases and J by 0 bases, with 16 bases of the junction left unmatched. The CDR3 here is CASSHVGRGVLSSSYNEQFF. The CDR3 DNA reads as TGTGCCAGCAGCCATGTAGGGCGGGGGGTACTCAGTAGCTCCTACAATGAGCAGTTCTTC.

CDR3 region: CASGSGPESLNYGYTF. The DNA for the CDR3 is TGTGCCAGCGGATCGGGGCCCGAAAGCTTGAACTATGGCTACACCTTC. The gene calls are TRBV7-9 and TRBJ1-2; D perhaps matches TRBD1 (5 bases). V lost 8 bases to trimming and J lost 2 bases, with 21 bases between them. The CDR3 loop spans 16 amino acids. Germline V gene sequence: CDR1 SEHNR, CDR2 FQNEAQ (reference sequence).

CDR3 in amino acids: CASNPPWGQPFSTTSYNEQFF. CDR3 nucleotides: TGTGCCAGCAACCCCCCTTGGGGACAGCCATTTTCAACCACCTCCTACAATGAGCAGTTCTTC. J is TRBJ2-1 and V is TRBV5-6; TRBD1 matches at 7 bases. The germline V gene encodes CDR1 SGHDT and CDR2 YYEEEE. This CDR3 region has 21 residues. The junction had 24 bases not matched to a gene; V was cut back by 6 bases and J by 0 bases.

This clonotype was recorded a few times. V gene TRBV12-3 or TRBV12-4 combines with J gene TRBJ1-1, with 8 bases identical to TRBD1. V lost 5 bases and J lost 4; bases outside the gene matches: 9. The CDR3 runs to 15 residues. Here the CDR3 DNA reads TGTGCCAGCAGTACCCGACAGGGGTTGGGCACTGAAGCTTTCTTT. Translated: CASSTRQGLGTEAFF.

The chain recombines TRBV6-6 with TRBJ1-5; possibly TRBD1 for D (5 bases). The CDR3 runs to 13 residues. Germline-derived CDR1 and CDR2 are MNHNY and SVGAGI (reference sequence). Deletions cut 8 bases from V and 7 bases from J, with 15 bases between. CDR3 DNA: TGTGCCAGCGTTGGGACGGGAAAACAGCCCCAGCATTTT. It yields the protein CASVGTGKQPQHF.